This entry concerns a single T cell receptor (beta chain). The clone's antigen remains unknown. One base away there is no much larger clone; base qualities are not given. CDR1 and CDR2, looked up from the germline V gene, are MNHEY and SVGAGI. V lost 6 bases and J lost 11 bases, and the count of bases not matched to a germline gene is 11. The CDR3 measures 13 amino acids from cysteine to phenylalanine. CDR3 DNA only is kept here, 39 bases in frame from base 1. The data were obtained in a study of blood T cell repertoires in COVID-19 (dated by TCRdb to about 2020). Regarding the complete study: The collaborator samples originated in the United States, Italy and Spain and spanned the acute and convalescent phases of COVID-19. Where available, HLA class I and class II types were obtained from metadata supplied by the sample provider rather than from assay-based typing. The samples were drawn from two sources: the first 160 participants of the ongoing ImmuneRACE study, and 1,000 to 1,500 subjects contributed by 6 global collaborators. The dataset comprised deeply sampled blood TCRbeta repertoires from subjects exposed to, actively infected with, or recovered from COVID-19. The repertoires were released in a freely available public database intended as a resource for research on the immune response to SARS-CoV-2. The material from the prospective study consisted of cDNA or gDNA derived from T cells, B-cell-depleted T cells, or PBMCs. Nearly every sample came with metadata listing a de-identified subject ID, COVID-19 status, age in years and sex. Study-level results and caveats: Clinical and demographic metadata were provided uncurated, with the amount varying by source and participant.

One collaborating source in Seattle enrolled patients while the patients were actively infected and followed the patients over time throughout the course of disease. The collaborating institutions used their own protocols to collect whole blood in K2EDTA tubes. For TCRbeta analysis, collaborators shipped samples as frozen whole blood, isolated PBMCs, or DNA extracted from either of those sample types. TCRbeta CDR3 regions were amplified from genomic DNA by means of the immunoSEQ Assay, a bias-controlled multiplex PCR. The authors' analysis ran thus. The number of nucleated cells in each sample was estimated from the amplification of reference gene primers within the assay. To quantify the absolute abundance of each unique TCRbeta CDR3 rearrangement, sequence reads were collapsed and filtered. For each sample, productive Simpson clonality was calculated as the square root of Simpson's diversity index over productive rearrangements. The table comes from immuneACCESS by way of TCRdb, which keeps in-frame sequences with V and J called. Part of the clones is missing from these tables; in studies checked, under half for an unresolved V gene and the rest for unknown reasons. V, J and clone size reflect that table, while D and trimming were determined from the DNA. The sample yields 150,000 to 180,000 clones; around 85% were counted once. The top ten hold over 0.55% of the sample.

In this chain, TRBV6-5 is recombined with TRBJ1-2, and 8 junction bases match TRBD1. Sequencing input: peripheral blood. The clonotype originates from a man aged 60 to 75 with COVID-19, enrolled during active disease. The DNA sequence follows: TGTGCCAGCAGACCGCCGGGACAGGAGGTATACACCTTC. Protein translation: CASRPPGQEVYTF.